A single sample gave rise to the 27 T cell receptor beta chains below, sequenced in a study of cytomegalovirus exposure and HLA in healthy donors. PCR amplification relied on 60 Vbeta primers (plus 13 Jbeta primers). TCRdb keeps only in-frame clones here, not all; method: immunoSEQ multiplex PCR. The sample lists 150,000 to 200,000 clones, around four fifths occurring once. Sequencing input: PBMCs. These receptors were obtained from a man aged 40-50 years in good health and CMV-seropositive.

The chain combines TRBV30 with TRBJ2-7; D gene unclear. Germline CDR1 GTSNPN, CDR2 SVGIG (reference sequence). Trimming left V 2 bases short and J 3 bases short, with 11 bases between. The CDR3 length is 13 residues. CDR3 protein: CAWSPTVSYEQYF. The CDR3 bases are TGTGCCTGGAGTCCCACAGTAAGCTACGAGCAGTACTTC.

The V and J genes are TRBV9 and TRBJ1-1; D is unclear. The CDR3 extends over 15 amino acids. Trimming took off 1 base at V and 1 base at J, with 11 bases between the two ends. In germline, CDR1 is SGDLS, CDR2 YYNGEE. This chain's CDR3 is CASSVTGKPNTEAFF. Here the CDR3 DNA reads TGTGCCAGCAGCGTAACGGGGAAACCGAACACTGAAGCTTTCTTT.

This clone was recorded only once. This sequence joins TRBV5-4 and TRBJ2-5, with 10 nucleotides matching TRBD2. Near its end, the DNA agrees better with TRBJ2-7, so the J call may be wrong. Germline V gene sequence: CDR1 SGHNT, CDR2 YYREEE (reference sequence). CDR3 length equals 14 residues. CDR3 DNA: TGTGCCAGCACGAAAGCGGGAGGGCCCTACGAGCAGTACTTC. Translating it yields CASTKAGGPYEQYF.

The gene calls are TRBV5-6 and TRBJ2-1, with 11 bases aligning to TRBD2. Germline V CDR1 and CDR2: SGHDT, YYEEEE. The CDR3 is 15 amino acids. J gave up 6 bases and V 0 bases, and 2 bases lay outside the gene matches. The CDR3 spells CASSLGLAGLNEQFF. The CDR3 coding sequence is TGTGCCAGCAGCTTGGGACTAGCGGGGCTCAATGAGCAGTTCTTC.

The rearrangement joins TRBV6-5 to TRBJ2-1; TRBD2 aligns across 9 bases. The ends lost 9 bases at V and 3 bases at J; junction bases unmatched: 3. CDR3 size: 13 residues. Germline-derived CDR1 and CDR2 are MNHEY and SVGAGI. The CDR3 sequence: CASRLAVYNEQFF. The CDR3 DNA sequence: TGTGCCAGTCGACTAGCGGTCTACAATGAGCAGTTCTTC.

The CDR3 coding sequence is TGCAGCGTTGAACTCGACAGGGGGAAAGCTTTCTTT. It yields the protein CSVELDRGKAFF. The gene calls are TRBV29-1 and TRBJ1-1; TRBD1 matches 9 bases. Trimming took 2 bases from V and 9 from J; bases not matched to a gene: 4. Germline V lookup: CDR1 SQVTM, CDR2 ANQGSEA. The CDR3 has 12 amino acids.

The chain combines TRBV7-9 with TRBJ2-5; D ambiguous. The germline V and J ends were trimmed by 1 base and 3 bases, with 9 bases remaining between them. From germline, CDR1 is SEHNR and CDR2 FQNEAQ (reference sequence). This CDR3 has 14 residues. DNA for the CDR3: TGTGCCAGCAGCTTAGAATTAGGAGAAGAGACCCAGTACTTC. Translating it yields CASSLELGEETQYF.

The chain has TRBV5-4 and TRBJ2-1; TRBD2 matches at 12 bases. Unmatched junction bases numbered 2, after V lost 3 bases and J lost 4 bases. Per the germline V gene, CDR1 is SGHNT and CDR2 is YYREEE (reference sequence). This CDR3 has 15 amino acids. The CDR3 spells CASSSTSGRYNEQFF. The CDR3 DNA is TGTGCCAGCAGCTCGACTAGCGGGAGATACAATGAGCAGTTCTTC.

The V gene is TRBV10-1, the J gene TRBJ2-3; 7 nucleotides agree with TRBD1. Germline trimming cut 1 base from V and 2 bases from J; bases unmatched to any gene: 3. This CDR3 region has 15 residues. Germline loops: CDR1 WNHNN, CDR2 SYGVQD (reference sequence). CDR3 DNA sequence: TGCGCCAGCAGTGAGTTAGGGACAGTCACAGATACGCAGTATTTT. It codes for CASSELGTVTDTQYF.

The rearrangement joins TRBV7-9 to TRBJ1-1; unclear D gene. Trimming took 6 bases from V and 1 from J, leaving 9 bases between them. From germline, CDR1 is SEHNR and CDR2 FQNEAQ (reference sequence). The CDR3 is made up of 13 amino acids. CDR3 coding DNA: TGTGCCAGCAGTCAGACACGGAACACTGAAGCTTTCTTT. This codes for CASSQTRNTEAFF.

The chain has TRBV18 and TRBJ2-7; D is possibly TRBD1 (6 bases). V dropped 3 bases and J dropped 12 bases, with 18 bases sitting between them. Germline V CDR1 and CDR2: KGHSH, LQKENI. The CDR3 length is 13 residues. CDR3 sequence (DNA): TGTGCCAGCTCACCTAGGACAGCAACGAGCTTGTACTTC. Translating it yields CASSPRTATSLYF.

J is TRBJ2-1 and V is TRBV5-4; a weak D match, TRBD2 (5 bases). The germline V and J ends were trimmed by 4 bases and 8 bases, with 10 bases remaining between them. This CDR3 has 12 residues. Per germline, CDR1 SGHNT and CDR2 YYREEE (reference sequence). CDR3 residues: CASSRGVDEQFF. CDR3 nucleotide sequence: TGTGCCAGCAGCCGGGGAGTGGATGAGCAGTTCTTC.

Concerning this clone: At the DNA level, this CDR3 is encoded by other sequences in the same sample as well. V is TRBV5-4 and J is TRBJ2-2, with D unresolved. Trimming pared 2 bases from V and 1 base from J, leaving 3 bases between. The CDR3 loop spans 13 amino acids. Germline values: CDR1 SGHNT, CDR2 YYREEE (reference sequence). CDR3 DNA sequence: TGTGCCAGCAGCTTCCAGAACACCGGGGAGCTGTTTTTT. Translated: CASSFQNTGELFF.

The V and J genes are TRBV6-1 and TRBJ2-2, with D unclear. The CDR3 is 16 residues long. V lost 4 bases and J 8 bases, leaving 20 bases between the germline ends. Germline V lookup: CDR1 MNHNS, CDR2 SASEGT. CDR3 coding DNA: TGTGCCAGCAGTGGGCCCCTCAGGCGTGTATCGGGGGAGCTGTTTTTT. Residues: CASSGPLRRVSGELFF.

The chain links TRBV5-1 to TRBJ1-1, with a possible D match to TRBD1 (5 bases). This CDR3 is built from 14 residues. CDR1 is SGHRS, CDR2 YFSETQ, per germline. Trimming removed 5 bases from V and 1 base from J, with 12 bases in between. This CDR3 is CASRTGRGNTEAFF. In DNA form, the CDR3 reads TGCGCCAGCAGGACTGGGAGGGGGAACACTGAAGCTTTCTTT. Variable domain in full (rest from reference TRBV5-1 and TRBJ1-1): KAGVTQTPRYLIKTRGQQVTLSCSPISGHRSVSWYQQTPGQGLQFLFEYFSETQRNKGNFPGRFSGRQFSNSRSEMNVSTLELGDSALYLCASRTGRGNTEAFFGQGTRLTVV.

This clone was observed a few times. CDR3 protein: CASSVTDLEAFF. As DNA, the CDR3 is TGTGCCAGCAGTGTCACAGACCTTGAAGCTTTCTTT. The chain joins TRBV2 to TRBJ1-1, with no clear D. The V gene's germline CDR1 is SNHLY and CDR2 FYNNEI. The CDR3 contains 12 residues. The V end lost 4 bases, the J end lost 7 bases, and 10 bases lay between the germline ends.

V usage is TRBV25-1 and J usage is TRBJ2-5, with TRBD1 matching 7 bases. The CDR3 contains 16 residues. Germline CDR1 MGHDK, CDR2 SYGVNS. With 8 bases clipped from V and 1 base from J, the junction kept 13 bases outside the gene matches. Here the CDR3 reads CASYFWTGMTQETQYF. The CDR3 DNA reads TGTGCCAGCTACTTCTGGACAGGAATGACCCAAGAGACCCAGTACTTC. The full variable domain, its missing parts supplied by reference TRBV25-1 and TRBJ2-5, is EADIYQTPRYLVIGTGKKITLECSQTMGHDKMYWYQQDPGMELHLIHYSYGVNSTEKGDLSSESTVSRIRTEHFPLTLESARPSHTSQYLCASYFWTGMTQETQYFGPGTRLLVL.

V and J are TRBV7-9 and TRBJ1-2; TRBD1 agrees at 7 bases. Germline V gives CDR1 SEHNR, CDR2 FQNEAQ (reference sequence). The length of the CDR3 is 17 residues. Trimming at V came to 2 bases and at J to 4 bases, leaving 13 bases not matched to a gene. The CDR3 DNA is TGTGCCAGCAGCTTACAAGGCGGGACAGCCTTTGGCTATGGCTACACCTTC. Translation: CASSLQGGTAFGYGYTF.

This clone has a handful of counts. The rearrangement uses TRBV30 and TRBJ2-7, with D maybe TRBD2 (5 bases). The germline V gene has CDR1 GTSNPN and CDR2 SVGIG (reference sequence). The CDR3 contains 13 residues. Trimming cost V 4 bases and J 0 bases, with 10 bases left between them. The CDR3 region has the DNA TGTGCCTGGAACGAGGGAACCTCCTACGAGCAGTACTTC. The encoded protein is CAWNEGTSYEQYF.

The J gene is TRBJ1-5, the V gene TRBV6-5; the D is unclear. The CDR3 is 12 residues long. Germline V gene sequence: CDR1 MNHEY, CDR2 SVGAGI. Trimming cost V 6 bases and J 6 bases, with 9 bases left between them. CDR3 in DNA: TGTGCCAGCAGAGGAGGAGGTCAGCCCCAGCATTTT. Protein product: CASRGGGQPQHF.

The gene calls are TRBV29-1 and TRBJ1-4; 9 bases match TRBD1. The CDR3 is 13 residues long. Per the germline V gene, CDR1 is SQVTM and CDR2 is ANQGSEA. Germline trimming cut 7 bases from V and 6 bases from J; bases unmatched to any gene: 6. The CDR3 reads CSGQTGGDEKLFF. The DNA for the CDR3 is TGCAGCGGCCAGACAGGGGGAGATGAAAAACTGTTTTTT.

The chain joins TRBV12-5 to TRBJ1-2; D might be TRBD1 (5 bases). Trimming stripped 4 bases from V and 4 bases from J, with 19 bases between. Germline CDR1 LGHNT, CDR2 FRNRAP. The length of the CDR3 is 16 residues. The CDR3 loop is CASGSHLTEWGYGYTF. The CDR3 bases are TGTGCTAGTGGTTCCCACCTGACAGAGTGGGGCTATGGCTACACCTTC. The full variable domain, its missing parts supplied by reference TRBV12-5 and TRBJ1-2, is DARVTQTPRHKVTEMGQEVTMRCQPILGHNTVFWYRQTMMQGLELLAYFRNRAPLDDSGMPKDRFSAEMPDATLATLKIQPSEPRDSAVYFCASGSHLTEWGYGYTFGSGTRLTVV.

This CDR3 reads CASSAGLAGDPSYEQYF. The CDR3 nucleotides read TGTGCCAGTAGTGCCGGACTAGCGGGAGACCCCTCCTACGAGCAGTACTTC. V and J are TRBV19 and TRBJ2-7, with 13 bases that match TRBD2. CDR1 is LNHDA, CDR2 SQIVND, per germline (reference sequence). CDR3 length: 17 amino acids. J was trimmed by 0 bases and V by 5 bases; bases with no gene match: 7.

The chain employs TRBV5-1 and TRBJ2-5; 8 bases fit TRBD2. Germline V gene sequence: CDR1 SGHRS, CDR2 YFSETQ. The CDR3 runs 14 residues. With V trimmed by 2 bases and J by 5 bases, 5 bases remained unmatched. CDR3 region: CASSFSGNRETQYF. Here the CDR3 DNA reads TGCGCCAGCAGCTTTAGCGGGAATCGGGAGACCCAGTACTTC.

The chain employs TRBV25-1 and TRBJ1-5, with D possibly being TRBD1 (5 bases). This CDR3 contains 14 residues. V was clipped by 7 bases and J by 4 bases, with 14 bases between them. The germline V gene has CDR1 MGHDK and CDR2 SYGVNS. CDR3 in amino acids: CASKGGEWNQPQHF. Written as DNA, the CDR3 is TGTGCCAGCAAGGGAGGGGAGTGGAATCAGCCCCAGCATTTT. Looking up the rest from reference TRBV25-1 and TRBJ1-5 gives the full variable domain: EADIYQTPRYLVIGTGKKITLECSQTMGHDKMYWYQQDPGMELHLIHYSYGVNSTEKGDLSSESTVSRIRTEHFPLTLESARPSHTSQYLCASKGGEWNQPQHFGDGTRLSIL.

This clone came up a few times. The gene calls are TRBV6-5 and TRBJ1-1; 9 nucleotides agree with TRBD1. Per germline, CDR1 MNHEY and CDR2 SVGAGI. V lost 6 bases to trimming and J lost 5 bases; unmatched junction nucleotides: 10. The CDR3 contains 15 residues. Here the CDR3 DNA reads TGTGCCAGCAGAGGGACAGGGTCCGCTTATACTGAAGCTTTCTTT. It translates to CASRGTGSAYTEAFF.

The chain uses TRBV5-1 and TRBJ2-5; 9 positions agree with TRBD1. Per germline, CDR1 SGHRS and CDR2 YFSETQ. The J segment lost 6 bases and the V segment lost 4 bases, leaving 13 bases of the junction unmatched. This CDR3 region has 16 residues. CDR3 coding DNA: TGCGCCAGCAGCCCAAGGGCGGGACAGGGAACAAAGACCCAGTACTTC. This gives the protein CASSPRAGQGTKTQYF.